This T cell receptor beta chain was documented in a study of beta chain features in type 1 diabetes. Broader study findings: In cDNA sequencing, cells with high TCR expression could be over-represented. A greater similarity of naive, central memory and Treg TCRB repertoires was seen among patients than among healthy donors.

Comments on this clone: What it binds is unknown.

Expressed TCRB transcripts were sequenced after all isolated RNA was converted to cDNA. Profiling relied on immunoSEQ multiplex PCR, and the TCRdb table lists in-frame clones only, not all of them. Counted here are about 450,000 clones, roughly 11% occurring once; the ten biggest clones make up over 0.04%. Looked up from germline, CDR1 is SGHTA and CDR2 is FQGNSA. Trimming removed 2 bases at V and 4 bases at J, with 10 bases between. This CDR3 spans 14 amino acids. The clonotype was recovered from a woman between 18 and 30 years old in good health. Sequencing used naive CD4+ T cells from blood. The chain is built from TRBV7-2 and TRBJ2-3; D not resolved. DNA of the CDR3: TGTGCCAGCAGCTTAAGCTCTGGCGCAGATACGCAGTATTTT. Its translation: CASSLSSGADTQYF.